Here is one TCR beta chain with its context. Seattle's cohort entered during active infection and was followed longitudinally. This entry comes from a study of blood T cell repertoires in COVID-19. Study information: Both acute and convalescent COVID-19 samples were obtained from the United States, Italy and Spain.

Sequencing was performed with immunoSEQ multiplex PCR; in TCRdb, only in-frame clones are kept and a portion is missing. The profile shows 200,000 to 250,000 clones, 90% of them singletons. The ends were cut back, 0 bases at V and 5 bases at J, with 8 bases in the middle. CDR1 and CDR2 (germline): SGHRS, YFSETQ. CDR3 size: 13 residues. The source material was peripheral blood. The gene calls are TRBV5-1 and TRBJ1-2; D uncertain. The sequence was collected from a young man with COVID-19, enrolled during active disease. Here the CDR3 DNA reads TGCGCCAGCAGCTTGGACAGCTCTTATGGCTACACCTTC. It translates to CASSLDSSYGYTF.